A single sample is the source of the 19 T cell receptor beta chains below, sequenced in a study of cytomegalovirus exposure and HLA in healthy donors. The PCR was carried out with 60 Vbeta primers and 13 Jbeta primers. The data were produced by immunoSEQ multiplex PCR, yet TCRdb's version contains in-frame clones alone and is incomplete. This table holds under 200,000 clones, around 86% found once. What was sequenced was PBMCs. These TCRs come from a human donor in good health.

The chain couples TRBV12-5 to TRBJ2-1; D may be TRBD1 (6 bases). Germline CDR1 and CDR2: LGHNT and FRNRAP. The CDR3 runs 13 residues. Trimming pared 6 bases from V and 3 bases from J, leaving 9 bases between. The CDR3: CASGRDNYNEQFF. The CDR3 DNA is TGTGCTAGTGGACGGGACAACTACAATGAGCAGTTCTTC.

A single count supports this clone. The chain has TRBV25-1 and TRBJ1-2; 9 nucleotides agree with TRBD1. This CDR3 has 15 residues. The junction had 14 bases not matched to a gene; V was cut back by 6 bases and J by 9 bases. CDR1 and CDR2 (germline): MGHDK, SYGVNS. The CDR3 region is CASRSSLGTGSSYTF. CDR3 bases: TGTGCCAGCAGATCGTCTTTGGGGACAGGGAGTAGCTACACCTTC.

In its sample, this clone was seen a few times. The V call is TRBV7-2, the J call TRBJ2-3, with 8 bases lining up with TRBD1. CDR3 length: 14 amino acids. The V and J ends lost 6 bases and 1 base, in that order; junction bases with no gene match: 3. Per germline, CDR1 SGHTA and CDR2 FQGNSA. The CDR3 protein is CASRQQGGTDTQYF. The CDR3 coding sequence is TGTGCCAGCAGGCAACAGGGGGGCACAGATACGCAGTATTTT.

J is TRBJ2-3 and V is TRBV9, with 8 bases that match TRBD2. The CDR3 totals 17 residues. V was clipped by 4 bases and J by 3 bases; unmatched bases: 13. Germline V gene data show CDR1 as SGDLS and CDR2 as YYNGEE. CDR3 coding DNA: TGTGCCAGCAGCCCCTACAACGGGGGGGGCCTAACAGATACGCAGTATTTT. It is translated as CASSPYNGGGLTDTQYF.

The chain carries TRBV6-1 and TRBJ1-4; D unclear. The CDR3 loop spans 15 amino acids. The ends were cut back, 1 base at V and 2 bases at J, with 8 bases in the middle. Germline assignment: CDR1 MNHNS and CDR2 SASEGT. CDR3 loop: CASSEGPGTNEKLFF. As DNA, the CDR3 is TGTGCCAGCAGTGAAGGTCCTGGCACTAATGAAAAACTGTTTTTT.

This clone was recorded a few times. The chain recombines TRBV14 with TRBJ2-7, with 9 bases fitting TRBD1. Germline V lookup: CDR1 SGHDN, CDR2 FVKESK. V lost 3 bases to trimming and J lost 1 base; unmatched junction nucleotides: 4. The CDR3 runs 15 residues. CDR3: CASSQTGGSSYEQYF. The CDR3 DNA sequence: TGTGCCAGCAGCCAGACAGGGGGGTCGTCCTACGAGCAGTACTTC.

V is TRBV6-5 and J is TRBJ2-7; weak D call: TRBD1 (5 bases). The germline V gene encodes CDR1 MNHEY and CDR2 SVGAGI. Trimming took off 6 bases at V and 0 bases at J, with 15 bases between the two ends. There are 15 residues in the CDR3. The CDR3 loop is CASSPRRQSSYEQYF. CDR3 DNA sequence: TGTGCCAGCAGCCCCCGTAGACAGTCCTCCTACGAGCAGTACTTC.

The chain has TRBV25-1 and TRBJ2-3, with 10 bases matching TRBD2. V dropped 2 bases and J dropped 7; count of bases not matched to a gene: 6. Germline assignment: CDR1 MGHDK and CDR2 SYGVNS. This CDR3 has 15 residues. The CDR3 DNA follows: TGTGCCAGCAGTGAAGAGCGGGGGGGGATGAATACGCAGTATTTT. Its translation: CASSEERGGMNTQYF.

The V call is TRBV6-4, the J call TRBJ2-3; no clear D gene. This CDR3 has 12 residues. The germline V gene has CDR1 MRHNA and CDR2 SNTAGT. V shed 6 bases and J shed 3 bases, with 7 bases lying between them. The CDR3: CASRLTTDTQYF. DNA of the CDR3: TGTGCCAGCAGATTGACTACAGATACGCAGTATTTT.

The V call is TRBV7-9, the J call TRBJ2-4; 9 nucleotides match TRBD2. V shed 1 base and J 8 bases; nucleotides not matched to a gene: 6. The CDR3 is made up of 15 amino acids. Germline assignment: CDR1 SEHNR and CDR2 FQNEAQ (reference sequence). The chain's CDR3 is CASSLDSASGDIQYF. CDR3 in DNA: TGTGCCAGCAGCTTAGATTCGGCTAGCGGGGACATTCAGTACTTC.

The chain joins TRBV29-1 to TRBJ2-5; 9 nucleotides line up with TRBD2. This CDR3 is 15 amino acids long. Germline loops: CDR1 SQVTM, CDR2 ANQGSEA. V lost 6 bases and J lost 5; bases outside the gene matches: 13. CDR3 loop: CSVPLGGGAGETQYF. The CDR3, as DNA: TGCAGCGTCCCCCTTGGCGGGGGGGCCGGGGAGACCCAGTACTTC.

The genes are TRBV7-6 and TRBJ2-5; possibly TRBD2 for D (6 bases). This CDR3 is built from 17 residues. V was trimmed by 5 bases and J by 5 bases, leaving 24 bases between them. Per germline, CDR1 SGHVS and CDR2 FNYEAQ. CDR3 region: CASSQWAGRLIQETQYF. CDR3 coding DNA: TGTGCCAGCAGCCAGTGGGCAGGGAGGCTAATTCAGGAGACCCAGTACTTC.

V gene TRBV4-1 combines with J gene TRBJ2-7; the match to TRBD1 covers 8 bases. This CDR3 region has 15 residues. V was clipped by 0 bases and J by 5 bases; unmatched bases: 6. CDR1 and CDR2 (germline): MGHRA, YSYEKL. CDR3 residues: CASSQDVTGEDEQYF. DNA for the CDR3: TGCGCCAGCAGCCAAGATGTGACAGGGGAGGACGAGCAGTACTTC.

This clone was picked up a small number of times. The chain uses TRBV11-3 and TRBJ2-7; 13 bases fit TRBD2. V lost 5 bases, J lost 0 bases, and 4 bases stayed unmatched. The germline CDR1 and CDR2 sequences are SGHNT and YENEEA. The CDR3 has 16 amino acids. The CDR3 here is CASSPGLAGVSYEQYF. DNA for the CDR3: TGTGCCAGCAGCCCTGGACTAGCGGGGGTCTCCTACGAGCAGTACTTC.

V and J are TRBV6-5 and TRBJ2-7, with D hard to call. Looked up from germline, CDR1 is MNHEY and CDR2 is SVGAGI. V was trimmed by 3 bases and J by 3 bases, leaving 15 bases between them. The CDR3 sequence is 15 residues long. CDR3 DNA sequence: TGTGCCAGCAGTTATAGGTCTAGAGGCTTCTACGAGCAGTACTTC. This sequence encodes CASSYRSRGFYEQYF.

The chain combines TRBV4-3 with TRBJ2-4, with TRBD1 identical over 9 bases. In germline, CDR1 is LGHNA, CDR2 YSLEER. The CDR3 loop spans 13 amino acids. The J segment lost 8 bases and the V segment lost 5 bases, leaving 4 bases of the junction unmatched. As DNA, the CDR3 is TGCGCCAGCAGCGGGGACAGGGAGGACATTCAGTACTTC. Its translation is CASSGDREDIQYF.

The chain couples TRBV12-5 to TRBJ2-2, with TRBD1 matching 8 bases. Germline CDR1 LGHNT, CDR2 FRNRAP. Trimming took 7 bases from V and 2 from J; bases not matched to a gene: 6. The CDR3 extends over 15 amino acids. CDR3 nucleotide sequence: TGTGCTAGTGCCCTCGGACAGGGAAACACCGGGGAGCTGTTTTTT. Amino acids: CASALGQGNTGELFF.

V gene TRBV6-5 combines with J gene TRBJ1-6, with 10 bases identical to TRBD1. The length of the CDR3 is 15 residues. The germline CDR1 and CDR2 sequences are MNHEY and SVGAGI. After removal of 6 bases from V and 6 bases from J, the junction contained 5 bases not matched to a gene. CDR3 sequence: CASRTGTGVNSPLHF. For the CDR3, the DNA is TGTGCCAGCAGGACTGGGACAGGGGTTAATTCACCCCTCCACTTT.

The chain is built from TRBV20-1 and TRBJ2-5; the D is unclear. Germline V gene data show CDR1 as DFQATT and CDR2 as SNEGSKA (reference sequence). The CDR3 sequence is 11 residues long. V was shortened by 1 base and J by 3 bases, with 3 bases between the two germline ends. CDR3 coding DNA: TGCAGTGCTAGAGTCAAAGAGACCCAGTACTTC. Its protein is CSARVKETQYF.